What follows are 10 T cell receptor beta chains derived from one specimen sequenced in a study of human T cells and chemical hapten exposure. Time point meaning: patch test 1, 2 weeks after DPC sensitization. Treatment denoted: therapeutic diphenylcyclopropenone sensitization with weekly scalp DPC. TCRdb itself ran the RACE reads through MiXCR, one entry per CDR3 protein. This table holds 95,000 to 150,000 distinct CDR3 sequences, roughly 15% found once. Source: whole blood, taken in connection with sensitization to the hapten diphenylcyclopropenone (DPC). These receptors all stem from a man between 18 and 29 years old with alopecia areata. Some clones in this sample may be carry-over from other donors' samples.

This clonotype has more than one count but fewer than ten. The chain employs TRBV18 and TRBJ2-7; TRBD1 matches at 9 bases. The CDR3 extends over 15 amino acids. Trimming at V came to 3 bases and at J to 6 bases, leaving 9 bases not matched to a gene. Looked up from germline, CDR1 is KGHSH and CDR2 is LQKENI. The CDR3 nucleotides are TGTGCCAGCTCACCGACCGGGACAGGGTTGGGCGAGCAGTACTTC. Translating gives CASSPTGTGLGEQYF.

The CDR3 DNA follows: TGTGCCAGCACGGGACAAAGGTGGTATGGCTACACCTTC. Residues: CASTGQRWYGYTF. The V and J genes are TRBV2 and TRBJ1-2; the D gene is possibly TRBD1 (6 bases). Germline V lookup: CDR1 SNHLY, CDR2 FYNNEI. The length of the CDR3 is 13 residues. V was cut by 7 bases and J by 5 bases, with 14 bases left in between.

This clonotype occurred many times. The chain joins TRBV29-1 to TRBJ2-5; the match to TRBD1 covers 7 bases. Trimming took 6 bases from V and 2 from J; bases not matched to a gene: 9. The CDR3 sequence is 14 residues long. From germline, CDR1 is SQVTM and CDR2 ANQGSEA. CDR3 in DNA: TGCAGCGTGGTACAGGGGCCGCGACAAGAGACCCAGTACTTC. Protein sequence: CSVVQGPRQETQYF.

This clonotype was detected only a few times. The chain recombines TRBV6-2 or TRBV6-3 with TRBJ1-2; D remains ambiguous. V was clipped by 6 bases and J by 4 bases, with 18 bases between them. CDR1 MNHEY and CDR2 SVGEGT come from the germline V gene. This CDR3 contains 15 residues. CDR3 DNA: TGTGCCAGCAGCATTACAGTGTTGAGGTCCTATGGCTACACCTTC. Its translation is CASSITVLRSYGYTF.

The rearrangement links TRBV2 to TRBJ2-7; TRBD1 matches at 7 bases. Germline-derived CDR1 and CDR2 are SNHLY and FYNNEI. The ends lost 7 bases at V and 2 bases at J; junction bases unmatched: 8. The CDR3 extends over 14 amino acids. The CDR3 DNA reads TGTGCCAGCATTGGGACAGAAAATACCTACGAGCAGTACTTC. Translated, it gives CASIGTENTYEQYF.

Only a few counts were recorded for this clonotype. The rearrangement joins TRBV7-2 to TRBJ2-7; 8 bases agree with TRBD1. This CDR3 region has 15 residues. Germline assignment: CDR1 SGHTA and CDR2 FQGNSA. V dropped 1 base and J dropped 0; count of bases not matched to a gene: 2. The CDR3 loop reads CASSLVQGASYEQYV. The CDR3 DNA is TGTGCCAGCAGCTTAGTTCAGGGGGCCTCCTACGAGCAGTACGTC.

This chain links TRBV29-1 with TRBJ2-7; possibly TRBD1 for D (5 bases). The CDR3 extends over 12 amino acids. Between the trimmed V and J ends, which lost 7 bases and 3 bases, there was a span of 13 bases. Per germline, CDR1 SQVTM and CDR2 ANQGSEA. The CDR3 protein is CSANDRGYEQYV. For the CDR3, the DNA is TGCAGCGCGAACGACAGAGGCTACGAGCAGTACGTC.

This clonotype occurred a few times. The CDR3 nucleotides are TGCGCCAGCAGCTTGGTTGTCGCCGGTAATGAAAAACTGTTTTTT. The encoded protein is CASSLVVAGNEKLFF. The chain uses TRBV5-1 and TRBJ1-4; D gene ambiguous. This CDR3 spans 15 amino acids. Per germline, CDR1 SGHRS and CDR2 YFSETQ. V was cut by 0 bases and J by 4 bases, with 10 bases left in between.

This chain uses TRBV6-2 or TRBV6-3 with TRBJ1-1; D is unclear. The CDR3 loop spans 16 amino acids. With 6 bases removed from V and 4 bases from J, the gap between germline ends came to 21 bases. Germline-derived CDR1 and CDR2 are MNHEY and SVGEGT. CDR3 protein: CASRTYRSTSGTEAFF. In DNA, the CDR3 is TGTGCCAGCAGAACTTATCGGTCGACGTCTGGCACTGAAGCTTTCTTT.

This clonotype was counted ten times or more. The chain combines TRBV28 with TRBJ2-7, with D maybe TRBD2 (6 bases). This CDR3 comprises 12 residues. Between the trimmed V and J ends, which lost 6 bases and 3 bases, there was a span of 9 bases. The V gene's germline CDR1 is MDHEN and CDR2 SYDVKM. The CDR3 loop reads CASSLGGYEQYF. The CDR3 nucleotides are TGTGCCAGCAGCCTGGGGGGCTACGAGCAGTACTTC.